The 12 T cell receptor beta chains reported below all come from one sample, sequenced in a study of blood T cell repertoires in COVID-19. This table comes from immunoSEQ multiplex PCR, and its TCRdb copy is limited to in-frame clones, with some not included. The repertoire includes approximately 100,000 clones, around nine tenths of them detected once, and 10% sits in the top ten. Material for sequencing was peripheral blood. These receptors were obtained from a man aged 45-65 years with acute or convalescent COVID-19.

Here the CDR3 reads CASSKQQGSQPQHF. The CDR3 nucleotides are TGTGCCAGCAGTAAACAACAGGGTTCTCAGCCCCAGCATTTT. J is TRBJ1-5 and V is TRBV28; possibly TRBD1 for D (6 bases). Germline V gene data show CDR1 as MDHEN and CDR2 as SYDVKM. V was pared by 5 bases and J by 6 bases, with 14 bases between. There are 14 residues in the CDR3.

The chain carries TRBV6-5 and TRBJ1-4; possibly TRBD1 for D (6 bases). The length of the CDR3 is 12 residues. The germline V and J ends were trimmed by 8 bases and 13 bases, with 17 bases remaining between them. Germline V gives CDR1 MNHEY, CDR2 SVGAGI. For the CDR3, the DNA is TGTGCCAGCGTTTCAGGGGAGCAGAGACTGTTTTTT. Translated, it gives CASVSGEQRLFF.

This CDR3 is CASSQQLYEQYF. The CDR3 DNA reads TGTGCCAGCAGCCAACAACTTTACGAGCAGTACTTC. J is TRBJ2-7 and V is TRBV14, with D unresolved. Germline CDR1 SGHDN, CDR2 FVKESK. There are 12 residues in the CDR3. The V gene lost 2 bases and the J gene lost 4 bases, with 6 bases spanning the gap.

The chain carries TRBV6-2 or TRBV6-3 and TRBJ2-1, with TRBD2 matching over 9 bases. There are 16 residues in the CDR3. V lost 4 bases, J lost 1 base, and 5 bases stayed unmatched. The V gene's germline CDR1 is MNHEY and CDR2 SVGEGT. DNA for the CDR3: TGTGCCAGCAGTTCGATAGCGGGGGAATCCTACAATGAGCAGTTCTTC. As protein: CASSSIAGESYNEQFF.

The chain combines TRBV7-3 with TRBJ2-1; TRBD2 is a possible D gene (6 bases). V lost 5 bases and J lost 3, with 11 bases in between. Germline lookup yields CDR1 SGHTA and CDR2 FQGTGA. CDR3 length: 14 amino acids. CDR3 in amino acids: CASSLGGYYNEQFF. The CDR3 region has the DNA TGTGCCAGCAGCCTCGGGGGATACTACAATGAGCAGTTCTTC.

The chain is built from TRBV30 and TRBJ1-2, with TRBD1 matching over 7 bases. V dropped 3 bases and J dropped 4; count of bases not matched to a gene: 8. The length of the CDR3 is 14 residues. Germline CDR1 reads GTSNPN; CDR2 reads SVGIG (reference sequence). The CDR3 nucleotides read TGTGCCTGGAGGGGGCAGGGGGATCTCTATGGCTACACCTTC. Its translation: CAWRGQGDLYGYTF.

V and J are TRBV18 and TRBJ2-7, with TRBD2 matching over 11 bases. This CDR3 is built from 16 residues. The germline CDR1 and CDR2 sequences are KGHSH and LQKENI. V lost 4 bases, J lost 2 bases, and 7 bases stayed unmatched. Here the CDR3 reads CASSRTLAGGPYEQYF. The CDR3 DNA reads TGTGCCAGCTCACGAACCCTAGCGGGAGGACCCTACGAGCAGTACTTC.

J is TRBJ1-2 and V is TRBV5-5; possibly TRBD1 for D (6 bases). V gave up 2 bases and J gave up 3 bases, with 11 bases separating them. The CDR3 is made up of 14 amino acids. Germline V gene lookup returns CDR1 SGHKS and CDR2 YYEKEE (reference sequence). The CDR3 region is CASSLQGSDYGYTF. CDR3 nucleotides: TGTGCCAGCAGCTTACAGGGTTCAGACTATGGCTACACCTTC.

This chain joins TRBV29-1 and TRBJ1-2; 8 positions match TRBD1. The junction had 3 bases not matched to a gene; V was cut back by 6 bases and J by 6 bases. The germline gives CDR1 SQVTM, CDR2 ANQGSEA. The CDR3 totals 11 residues. This CDR3 is CSVGQDHGYTF. For the CDR3, the DNA is TGCAGCGTGGGACAGGACCATGGCTACACCTTC.

The rearrangement uses TRBV5-4 and TRBJ2-7; D may be TRBD2 (6 bases). Trimming took 1 base from V and 2 from J, leaving 10 bases between them. CDR3 length: 14 amino acids. Germline lookup yields CDR1 SGHNT and CDR2 YYREEE (reference sequence). CDR3 in DNA: TGTGCCAGCAGCTTGTACGGAGGGACCTACGAGCAGTACTTC. This codes for CASSLYGGTYEQYF.

The rearrangement uses TRBV6-5 and TRBJ1-1; 8 bases fit TRBD1. Germline V lookup: CDR1 MNHEY, CDR2 SVGAGI. The CDR3 has 15 amino acids. The junction had 7 bases not matched to a gene; V was cut back by 7 bases and J by 0 bases. CDR3 protein: CASTGDRSLNTEAFF. CDR3 nucleotides: TGTGCCAGCACCGGGGACAGGAGTCTGAACACTGAAGCTTTCTTT.

CDR3 amino acids: CASTRSGGTDTQYF. Written as DNA, the CDR3 is TGTGCCAGCACTCGCTCGGGGGGCACAGATACGCAGTATTTT. The chain carries TRBV18 and TRBJ2-3; D may be TRBD2 (6 bases). Per the germline V gene, CDR1 is KGHSH and CDR2 is LQKENI. Trimming cost V 8 bases and J 1 base, with 13 bases left between them. CDR3 length: 14 residues.